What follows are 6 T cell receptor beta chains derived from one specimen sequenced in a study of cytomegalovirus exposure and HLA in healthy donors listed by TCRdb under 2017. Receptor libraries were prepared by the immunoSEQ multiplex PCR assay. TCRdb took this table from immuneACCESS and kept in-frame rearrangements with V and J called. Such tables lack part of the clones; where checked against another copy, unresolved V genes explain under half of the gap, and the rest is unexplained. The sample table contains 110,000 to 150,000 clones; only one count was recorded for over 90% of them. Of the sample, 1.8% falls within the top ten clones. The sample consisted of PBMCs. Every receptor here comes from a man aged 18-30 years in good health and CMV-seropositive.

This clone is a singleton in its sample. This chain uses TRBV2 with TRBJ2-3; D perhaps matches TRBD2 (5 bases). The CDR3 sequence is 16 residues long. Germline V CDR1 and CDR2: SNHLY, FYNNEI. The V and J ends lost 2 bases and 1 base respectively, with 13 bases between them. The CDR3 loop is CASSEFGQRGTDTQYF. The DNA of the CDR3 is TGTGCCAGCAGTGAATTCGGCCAGAGGGGCACAGATACGCAGTATTTT.

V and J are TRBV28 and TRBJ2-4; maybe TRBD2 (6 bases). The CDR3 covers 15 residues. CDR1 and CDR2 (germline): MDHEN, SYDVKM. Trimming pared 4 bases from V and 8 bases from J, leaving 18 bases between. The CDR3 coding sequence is TGTGCCAGCAGTTCAGGAGGAGGGAGAGGGGACATTCAGTACTTC. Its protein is CASSSGGGRGDIQYF.

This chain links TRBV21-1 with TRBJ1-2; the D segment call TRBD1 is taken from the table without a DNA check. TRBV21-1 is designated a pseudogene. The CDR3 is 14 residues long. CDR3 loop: CASSKVDRNYGYTF. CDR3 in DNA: TGTGCCAGCAGCAAAGTAGACAGGAACTATGGCTACACCTTC.

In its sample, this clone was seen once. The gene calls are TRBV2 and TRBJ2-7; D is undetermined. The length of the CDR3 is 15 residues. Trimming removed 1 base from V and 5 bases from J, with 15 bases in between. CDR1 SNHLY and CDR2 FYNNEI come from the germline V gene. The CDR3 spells CASSEVTLGRNEQYF. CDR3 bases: TGTGCCAGCAGTGAAGTTACCCTGGGCCGGAACGAGCAGTACTTC.

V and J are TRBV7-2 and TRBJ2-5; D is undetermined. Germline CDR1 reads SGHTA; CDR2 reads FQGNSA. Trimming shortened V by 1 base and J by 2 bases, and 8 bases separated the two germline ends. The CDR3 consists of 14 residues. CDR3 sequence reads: CASSLVGWQETQYF. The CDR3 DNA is TGTGCCAGCAGCTTAGTCGGGTGGCAAGAGACCCAGTACTTC.

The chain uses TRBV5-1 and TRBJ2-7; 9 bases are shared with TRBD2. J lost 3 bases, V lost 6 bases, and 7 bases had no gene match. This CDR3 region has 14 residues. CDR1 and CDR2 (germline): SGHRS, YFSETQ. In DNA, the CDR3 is TGCGCCAGCACCCTCGGGCGGGGGGGCTACGAGCAGTACTTC. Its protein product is CASTLGRGGYEQYF.